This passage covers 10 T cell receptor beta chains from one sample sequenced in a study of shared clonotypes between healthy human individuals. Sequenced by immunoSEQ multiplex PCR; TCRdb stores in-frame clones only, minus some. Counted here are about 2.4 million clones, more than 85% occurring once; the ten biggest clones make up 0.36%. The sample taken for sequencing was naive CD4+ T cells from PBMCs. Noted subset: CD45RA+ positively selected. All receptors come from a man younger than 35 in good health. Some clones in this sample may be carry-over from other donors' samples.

CDR3 coding DNA: TGTGCCAGCAGTACCGGGATTCTAGCCAAAAACATTCAGTACTTC. It specifies CASSTGILAKNIQYF. The chain has TRBV6-5 and TRBJ2-4; tentatively, D is TRBD2 (5 bases). The V and J ends lost 5 bases and 0 bases respectively, with 11 bases between them. The CDR3 consists of 15 residues. Germline values: CDR1 MNHEY, CDR2 SVGAGI.

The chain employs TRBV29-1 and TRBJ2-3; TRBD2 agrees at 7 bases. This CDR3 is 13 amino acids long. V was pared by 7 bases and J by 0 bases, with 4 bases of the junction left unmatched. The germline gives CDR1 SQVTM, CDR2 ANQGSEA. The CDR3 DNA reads TGCAGCGAAACTAGCGCGAGCACAGATACGCAGTATTTT. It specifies CSETSASTDTQYF.

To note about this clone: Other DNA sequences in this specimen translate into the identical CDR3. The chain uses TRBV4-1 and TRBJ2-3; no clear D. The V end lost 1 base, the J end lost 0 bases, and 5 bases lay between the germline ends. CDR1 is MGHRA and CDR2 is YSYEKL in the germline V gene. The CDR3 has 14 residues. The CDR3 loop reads CASSQAPSTDTQYF. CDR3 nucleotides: TGCGCCAGCAGCCAAGCGCCGAGCACAGATACGCAGTATTTT.

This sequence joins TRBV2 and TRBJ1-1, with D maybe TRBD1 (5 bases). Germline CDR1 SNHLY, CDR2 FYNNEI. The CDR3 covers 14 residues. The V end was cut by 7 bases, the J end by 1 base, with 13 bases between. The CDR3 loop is CASMSWGSNTEAFF. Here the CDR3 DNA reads TGTGCCAGCATGAGTTGGGGGTCGAACACTGAAGCTTTCTTT.

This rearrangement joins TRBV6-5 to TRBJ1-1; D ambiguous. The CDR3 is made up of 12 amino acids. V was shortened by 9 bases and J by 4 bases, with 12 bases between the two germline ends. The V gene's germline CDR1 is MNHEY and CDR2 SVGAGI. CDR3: CASGLTGTEAFF. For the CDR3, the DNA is TGTGCCAGTGGACTGACTGGCACTGAAGCTTTCTTT.

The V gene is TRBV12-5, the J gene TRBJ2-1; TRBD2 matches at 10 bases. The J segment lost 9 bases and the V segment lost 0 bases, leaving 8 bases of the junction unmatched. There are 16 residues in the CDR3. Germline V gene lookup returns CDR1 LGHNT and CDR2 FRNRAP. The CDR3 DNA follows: TGTGCTAGTGGTTTGGTCCTTAGCGGGAGGTTGGGTGAGCAGTTCTTC. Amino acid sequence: CASGLVLSGRLGEQFF.

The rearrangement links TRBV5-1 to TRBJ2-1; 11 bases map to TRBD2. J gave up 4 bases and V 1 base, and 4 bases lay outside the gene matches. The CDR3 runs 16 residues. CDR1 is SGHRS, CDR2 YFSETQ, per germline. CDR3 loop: CASSLKLAGEYNEQFF. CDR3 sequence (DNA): TGCGCCAGCAGCTTGAAACTAGCGGGAGAGTACAATGAGCAGTTCTTC.

The CDR3 bases are TGTGCCACCAGCAGAGAGGCGAGGGACGGGAACTATGGCTACACCTTC. Translated, it gives CATSREARDGNYGYTF. J is TRBJ1-2 and V is TRBV15; TRBD1 might be the D (5 bases). CDR3 length equals 16 residues. V dropped 0 bases and J dropped 2 bases, with 13 bases sitting between them. The germline CDR1 and CDR2 sequences are LNHNV and YYDKDF (reference sequence).

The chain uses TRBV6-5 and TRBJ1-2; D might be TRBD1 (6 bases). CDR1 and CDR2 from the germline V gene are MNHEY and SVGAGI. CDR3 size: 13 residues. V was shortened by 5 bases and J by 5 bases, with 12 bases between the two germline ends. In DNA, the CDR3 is TGTGCCAGCAGTCTCGGGACACGGTATGGCTACACCTTC. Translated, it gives CASSLGTRYGYTF.

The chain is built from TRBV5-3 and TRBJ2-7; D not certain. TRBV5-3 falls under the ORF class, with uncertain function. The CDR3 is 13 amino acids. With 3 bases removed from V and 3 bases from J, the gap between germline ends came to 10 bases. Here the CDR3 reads CARSSAERYEQYF. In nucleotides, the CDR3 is TGTGCCAGAAGCTCCGCCGAACGCTACGAGCAGTACTTC.